These 22 T cell receptor beta chains came from one sample sequenced in a study of cytomegalovirus exposure and HLA in healthy donors. In the PCR, 60 Vbeta and 13 Jbeta primers were used. Sequencing used immunoSEQ multiplex PCR; TCRdb keeps in-frame clones, though not all of them. The sample lists under 200,000 clones; 70% to 80% were seen once. The source material was PBMCs. The receptors shown here come from a woman between 50 and 59 years old in good health and CMV-seronegative.

The chain uses TRBV19 and TRBJ2-7, with D maybe TRBD2 (5 bases). The CDR3 sequence is 14 residues long. The germline V gene encodes CDR1 LNHDA and CDR2 SQIVND (reference sequence). V lost 3 bases and J 4 bases, leaving 13 bases between the germline ends. The CDR3 coding sequence is TGTGCCAGTAGTATTGTCGGACTGAGTTACGAGCAGTACTTC. This sequence encodes CASSIVGLSYEQYF.

A single count supports this clone. The V gene is TRBV18, the J gene TRBJ1-5, with TRBD1 matching over 7 bases. V gave up 3 bases and J gave up 0 bases; unmatched junction bases: 5. The germline gives CDR1 KGHSH, CDR2 LQKENI. The CDR3 spans 16 residues. This chain's CDR3 is CASSPGTAYSNQPQHF. The CDR3, as DNA: TGTGCCAGCTCACCCGGGACAGCTTATAGCAATCAGCCCCAGCATTTT.

The rearrangement uses TRBV12-5 and TRBJ2-2; possibly TRBD1 for D (6 bases). V shed 4 bases and J shed 0 bases, with 15 bases lying between them. Germline V gene sequence: CDR1 LGHNT, CDR2 FRNRAP. CDR3 size: 17 residues. This CDR3 reads CASGSSYDRTNTGELFF. Here the CDR3 DNA reads TGTGCTAGTGGTTCCTCCTACGACAGGACGAACACCGGGGAGCTGTTTTTT.

The chain links TRBV6-4 to TRBJ2-2; 8 bases fit TRBD2. The V and J ends lost 6 bases and 5 bases, in that order; junction bases with no gene match: 5. Looked up from germline, CDR1 is MRHNA and CDR2 is SNTAGT. The CDR3 consists of 14 residues. In nucleotides, the CDR3 is TGTGCCAGCAGGGTAGCGGGGTCGACCGGGGAGCTGTTTTTT. Its protein product is CASRVAGSTGELFF.

This clone occurred once. The chain carries TRBV7-2 and TRBJ1-3, with TRBD1 matching 7 bases. The junction had 7 bases not matched to a gene; V was cut back by 5 bases and J by 3 bases. Germline V gene lookup returns CDR1 SGHTA and CDR2 FQGNSA. The CDR3 is 15 amino acids. The CDR3 spells CASSAPGGNGNTIYF. Here the CDR3 DNA reads TGTGCCAGCAGCGCGCCAGGGGGGAATGGAAACACCATATATTTT.

The chain employs TRBV15 and TRBJ1-4; 9 bases agree with TRBD1. The CDR3 runs 16 residues. Trimming removed 2 bases from V and 4 bases from J; junction bases left unmatched: 5. Germline CDR1 is LNHNV and CDR2 is YYDKDF (reference sequence). The CDR3 loop reads CATSRRDRAFNEKLFF. CDR3 bases: TGTGCCACCAGCAGAAGGGACAGGGCTTTTAATGAAAAACTGTTTTTT.

The gene calls are TRBV27 and TRBJ1-5; no definite D call. Trimming removed 6 bases at V and 10 bases at J, with 16 bases between. CDR3 size: 13 residues. CDR1 MNHEY and CDR2 SMNVEV come from the germline V gene (reference sequence). In DNA, the CDR3 is TGTGCCAGCAGCCCGATAACGGGAGGACCCCAGCATTTT. Translated, it gives CASSPITGGPQHF.

The chain couples TRBV29-1 to TRBJ1-1; 10 bases are shared with TRBD1. The junction had 5 bases not matched to a gene; V was cut back by 7 bases and J by 0 bases. Germline V gives CDR1 SQVTM, CDR2 ANQGSEA. The CDR3 runs to 14 residues. In DNA, the CDR3 is TGCAGCGCCCGACAGGGGGCTATGAACACTGAAGCTTTCTTT. This codes for CSARQGAMNTEAFF.

The chain uses TRBV6-5 and TRBJ1-5; unclear D gene. CDR1 and CDR2 from the germline V gene are MNHEY and SVGAGI. The CDR3 extends over 13 amino acids. Deletions cut 8 bases from V and 7 bases from J, with 15 bases between. CDR3 nucleotide sequence: TGTGCCAGCGCCCCGGGCGGGGTCCAGCCCCAGCATTTT. Residues: CASAPGGVQPQHF.

The chain uses TRBV12-1 and TRBJ2-1; the table's D call, TRBD2, has no DNA check behind it. TRBV12-1 is a listed pseudogene. The CDR3 is 16 residues long. CDR3 residues: CASSFLRSGTYNEQFF. CDR3 bases: TGTGCCAGCAGCTTTCTCCGAAGCGGGACCTACAATGAGCAGTTCTTC.

The chain recombines TRBV5-1 with TRBJ1-1; TRBD1 might be the D (6 bases). Deletions cut 4 bases from V and 1 base from J, with 17 bases between. Germline V gives CDR1 SGHRS, CDR2 YFSETQ. The CDR3 contains 16 residues. This CDR3 reads CASSPEPGQTNTEAFF. In DNA, the CDR3 is TGCGCCAGCAGCCCCGAACCGGGACAAACGAACACTGAAGCTTTCTTT.

The rearrangement uses TRBV4-3 and TRBJ2-5; maybe TRBD1 (6 bases). Judging by the DNA end, TRBJ2-7 fits better; the J call may be wrong. The CDR3 has 16 residues. The V gene's germline CDR1 is LGHNA and CDR2 YSLEER. This chain's CDR3 is CASSPAPGQVTYEQYF. The CDR3 DNA sequence: TGCGCCAGCAGCCCGGCACCGGGACAAGTTACCTACGAGCAGTACTTC.

A few counts support this clone. Other DNA sequences in the same sample also yield this CDR3. The CDR3 nucleotides are TGCGCCAGCAGCTCCTCAGGGGGATACAATGAGCAGTTCTTC. Protein: CASSSSGGYNEQFF. The chain joins TRBV5-1 to TRBJ2-1; 7 nucleotides match TRBD1. The V gene end was trimmed by 3 bases and the J gene end by 4 bases; junction bases not matched to a gene: 4. In germline, CDR1 is SGHRS, CDR2 YFSETQ. This CDR3 has 14 amino acids.

This rearrangement joins TRBV19 to TRBJ1-2; D may be TRBD1 (6 bases). The CDR3 is made up of 15 amino acids. The V gene's germline CDR1 is LNHDA and CDR2 SQIVND (reference sequence). Trimming shortened V by 5 bases and J by 4 bases, and 17 bases separated the two germline ends. CDR3 in DNA: TGTGCCAGTAGTCTTCAACGGGGGGCGGCCTATGGCTACACCTTC. This translates into CASSLQRGAAYGYTF.

The chain has TRBV5-1 and TRBJ1-1, with a weak D call TRBD1 (6 bases). CDR3 length: 15 residues. Germline values: CDR1 SGHRS, CDR2 YFSETQ. Trimming left V 6 bases short and J 4 bases short, with 19 bases between. CDR3 protein: CASTLRPGVGTEAFF. CDR3 nucleotide sequence: TGCGCCAGCACCCTTCGCCCAGGGGTGGGCACTGAAGCTTTCTTT.

In its sample, this clone was seen a few times. This sequence joins TRBV9 and TRBJ2-7; a weak D match, TRBD2 (7 bases). Trimming stripped 2 bases from V and 3 bases from J, with 12 bases between. The germline CDR1 and CDR2 sequences are SGDLS and YYNGEE. The CDR3 covers 14 residues. The CDR3 spells CASSVGGPDYEQYF. The CDR3 DNA follows: TGTGCCAGCAGCGTCGGGGGGCCAGACTACGAGCAGTACTTC. Full variable domain (missing parts from reference TRBV9 and TRBJ2-7): DSGVTQTPKHLITATGQRVTLRCSPRSGDLSVYWYQQSLDQGLQFLIQYYNGEERAKGNILERFSAQQFPDLHSELNLSSLELGDSALYFCASSVGGPDYEQYFGPGTRLTVT.

The genes are TRBV9 and TRBJ2-1, with 9 bases aligning to TRBD1. Germline V gene sequence: CDR1 SGDLS, CDR2 YYNGEE. The CDR3 contains 19 residues. The trim removed 1 base at V and 4 bases at J, leaving 15 bases unmatched. The CDR3 is CASSVLVTGGSLGYNEQFF. The CDR3 coding sequence is TGTGCCAGCAGCGTACTCGTGACAGGGGGTTCATTAGGTTACAATGAGCAGTTCTTC. Complete variable domain (other parts from reference TRBV9 and TRBJ2-1): DSGVTQTPKHLITATGQRVTLRCSPRSGDLSVYWYQQSLDQGLQFLIQYYNGEERAKGNILERFSAQQFPDLHSELNLSSLELGDSALYFCASSVLVTGGSLGYNEQFFGPGTRLTVL.

The J gene is TRBJ1-2, the V gene TRBV11-2, with 10 bases matching TRBD1. The CDR3 spans 16 residues. The germline V gene has CDR1 SGHAT and CDR2 FQNNGV. Unmatched junction bases numbered 11, after V lost 7 bases and J lost 3 bases. For the CDR3, the DNA is TGTGCCAGCAATCGACAGGGGGCGTACCTTGACTATGGCTACACCTTC. It yields the protein CASNRQGAYLDYGYTF.

J is TRBJ2-7 and V is TRBV18, with 10 bases that match TRBD1. The CDR3 covers 15 residues. Losses at the gene ends were 10 bases for V and 4 bases for J; bases not matched to a gene: 13. Germline V gene lookup returns CDR1 KGHSH and CDR2 LQKENI. The CDR3 sequence: CATGSADRGRYEQYF. CDR3 sequence (DNA): TGTGCCACCGGGAGTGCTGACAGGGGGCGGTACGAGCAGTACTTC.

J is TRBJ1-1 and V is TRBV2; weak D call: TRBD1 (6 bases). The CDR3 runs 13 residues. CDR1 SNHLY and CDR2 FYNNEI come from the germline V gene. Between the trimmed V and J ends, which lost 7 bases and 6 bases, there was a span of 15 bases. CDR3 sequence reads: CASIMDRGAEAFF. CDR3 sequence (DNA): TGTGCCAGCATTATGGACAGAGGGGCTGAAGCTTTCTTT.

Points on this clone: Other DNA sequences in this sample translate to the same CDR3. The rearrangement uses TRBV28 and TRBJ2-7; maybe TRBD1 (5 bases). The V and J ends lost 6 bases and 8 bases respectively, with 17 bases between them. The CDR3 sequence is 13 residues long. Germline CDR1 is MDHEN and CDR2 is SYDVKM. CDR3 bases: TGTGCCAGCAGCCTCATCCATCAGGGCCAGCAGTACTTC. Amino acid sequence: CASSLIHQGQQYF.

The chain links TRBV14 to TRBJ2-2, with D perhaps matching TRBD1 (5 bases). The V and J ends lost 0 bases and 2 bases respectively, with 13 bases between them. Germline assignment: CDR1 SGHDN and CDR2 FVKESK. This CDR3 region has 17 residues. The CDR3 DNA follows: TGTGCCAGCAGCCAAGAGGGGCACACCCGAAACACCGGGGAGCTGTTTTTT. It codes for CASSQEGHTRNTGELFF.